This T cell receptor (beta chain) is from a study of control samples from healthy donors and cancer patients. Trimming took off 7 bases at V and 2 bases at J, with 16 bases between the two ends. Germline V gene lookup returns CDR1 SGHKS and CDR2 YYEKEE (reference sequence). CDR3 size: 14 residues. This clone showed up just a few times. Using immunoSEQ multiplex PCR, the repertoire was profiled, and TCRdb retains in-frame clones only, with some absent. Counted here are under 450,000 clones, 80% to 95% occurring once; the ten biggest clones make up 5.5% to 7.5%. The rearrangement joins TRBV5-5 to TRBJ2-7, with D possibly being TRBD1 or TRBD2 (5 bases each). Sequencing was done on a sample of PBMCs. The clonotype originates from a man aged 40-49 years with head and neck cancer. CDR3 in amino acids: CASAPWDGAYEQYF. The DNA for the CDR3 is TGTGCCAGCGCGCCTTGGGACGGCGCCTACGAGCAGTACTTC.